Sequencing of this T cell receptor (beta chain) was carried out in a study of cytomegalovirus exposure and HLA in healthy donors. Regarding the study as a whole: Association of a missense DCLRE1C variant with TCR beta V- and J-gene trimming was reported in a later analysis.

The CDR3 sequence is 16 residues long. CDR1 is LNHDA and CDR2 is SQIVND in the germline V gene (reference sequence). V shed 5 bases and J shed 4 bases, with 17 bases lying between them. 13 Jbeta primers and 60 Vbeta primers were used for the PCR. The repertoire was sequenced with immunoSEQ multiplex PCR; TCRdb's copy has only in-frame clones and lacks some. There are roughly 300,000 clones in the sample; 86% occur only once, and approximately 4.3% lies in the top ten. As for this clone: Its specificity is unknown.

The chain employs TRBV19 and TRBJ2-2, with D unclear. Sequenced sample: PBMCs. This receptor was obtained from a man between 35 and 55 years old in good health and CMV-seropositive. This chain's CDR3 is CASSSQNSPGTGELFF. In DNA form, the CDR3 reads TGTGCCAGTAGTTCCCAAAACTCTCCAGGCACCGGGGAGCTGTTTTTT.